A selection of T cell receptor beta chains follows, all from one sample in a study of early T cells in non-severe SARS-CoV-2 infection. TCRdb re-derived calls from the 5' RACE reads in MiXCR, one entry per CDR3 protein. This repertoire shows some 83,000 distinct CDR3 sequences, about 10% found once; its top ten account for about 8.2%. The sample consisted of whole blood, taken at baseline. The receptor source for this set is an adult who was a healthcare worker with PCR-confirmed SARS-CoV-2 infection or an uninfected control (not recorded which). CDR3s include the opening cysteine and the closing phenylalanine or tryptophan. The D gene is left open where the match is weak. Size tells how often a clone was seen (once, few, many) or the class of an expanded clone, and some rows leave it out.

J | D | size | V | DNA | CDR3
TRBJ1-2 | NA | many | TRBV10-3 | TGTGCCATCAGTCTCAACCCCCTCTATGGCTACACCTTC | CAISLNPLYGYTF
TRBJ2-7 | NA | few | TRBV4-2 | TGTGCCAGCAGCCAAGAGGGGGGTGTCTTCAACGAGCAGTACTTC | CASSQEGGVFNEQYF
TRBJ1-1 | NA | few | TRBV11-2 | TGTGCCAGCAGCTTAGGGCCCGGGCTATTGATGAACACTGAAGCTTTCTTT | CASSLGPGLLMNTEAFF
TRBJ2-3 | NA | many | TRBV11-2 | TGTGCCAGCATGAATGGATCTAGCACAGATACGCAGTATTTT | CASMNGSSTDTQYF
TRBJ1-1 | TRBD1 | many | TRBV29-1 | TGCAGCGTTGAAGGAGATGTAGGGGGCTCGGGAACTGAAGCTTTCTTT | CSVEGDVGGSGTEAFF
TRBJ2-3 | NA | many | TRBV28 | TGTGCCAGCAGTTCTGACCCCCAACGGGAGTATGAAGATACGCAGTATTTT | CASSSDPQREYEDTQYF
TRBJ1-6 | NA | NA | TRBV20-1 | TGCAGTGCTCTGGGACGGCATAATTCACCCCTCCACTTT | CSALGRHNSPLHF
TRBJ2-3 | NA | many | TRBV5-1 | TGCGCCAGCAGCTTGGCAGCGCCAGGCACAGATACGCAGTATTTT | CASSLAAPGTDTQYF
TRBJ2-5 | NA | many | TRBV12-3/TRBV12-4 | TGTGCCAGCAGTTTAAGGGGTGGCCAAGAGACCCAGTACTTC | CASSLRGGQETQYF
TRBJ2-5 | NA | many | TRBV15 | TGTGCCACCAGCAGAGTGGCGGAAGAGACCCAGTACTTC | CATSRVAEETQYF
TRBJ2-1 | NA | NA | TRBV11-3 | TGTGCCAGCAGCTTAGGTGGGAGTCGATACAATGAGCAGTTCTTC | CASSLGGSRYNEQFF
TRBJ2-1 | NA | NA | TRBV12-3/TRBV12-4 | TGTGCCAGCAGTGCACCGCCCTACAATGAGCAGTTCTTC | CASSAPPYNEQFF
TRBJ2-3 | NA | many | TRBV24-1 | TGTGCCACCAGTGTGGGGCGGAGTACCACAGATACGCAGTATTTT | CATSVGRSTTDTQYF
TRBJ2-1 | TRBD2 | NA | TRBV5-1 | TGCGCCAGCAGCTTAGGGCAGCGGGAAAGCAATGAGCAGTTCTTC | CASSLGQRESNEQFF
TRBJ2-3 | NA | many | TRBV12-3/TRBV12-4 | TGTGCCAGCAGTTTAGGTACAGGGAGCACAGATACGCAGTATTTT | CASSLGTGSTDTQYF
TRBJ1-2 | TRBD1 | few | TRBV4-1 | TGCGCCAGCAGATCAAGGGACAGGGCTGGGGATAATTATGGCTACACCTTC | CASRSRDRAGDNYGYTF
TRBJ2-1 | NA | NA | TRBV10-1 | TGCGCCAGCAGTGCCCTCGGGTCTGGGTCCTACAATGAGCAGTTCTTC | CASSALGSGSYNEQFF
TRBJ2-3 | TRBD2 | few | TRBV5-1 | TGCGCCAGCAGCGGACTAGCGGGAGGACTCACAGATACGCAGTATTTT | CASSGLAGGLTDTQYF